This record looks at one T cell receptor beta chain sequence and its context. The antigen is not known. The record originates from a study of cytomegalovirus exposure and HLA in healthy donors. Study-wide background: HLA-typed donors were the source of approximately 85 million unique TCRs held in an early data release.

This CDR3 comprises 14 residues. Germline V gene lookup returns CDR1 SGHTA and CDR2 FQGNSA. The V segment lost 5 bases and the J segment 2 bases; nucleotides outside the gene matches: 5. The study's findings and limits: It has been reported that TCR beta sequences accurately predicted the HLA-A and HLA-B alleles of most subjects. A reported reduction in N-insertions relative to the approximately 640-donor mean was seen in an Asian-associated ancestry cluster in a later analysis. TRBV6-2, TRBV6-3 and other indistinguishable V segments were excluded.

PCR was performed using 60 Vbeta and 13 Jbeta primers. TCRdb's copy holds only in-frame clones and misses some; the assay was immunoSEQ multiplex PCR. The sample is made up of approximately 200,000 clones, and the top ten hold around 0.7% of it. Sequenced sample: PBMCs. The chain has TRBV7-2 and TRBJ2-7; 8 bases agree with TRBD1. The sequence came from a boy between 10 and 17 years old in good health and CMV-seronegative. The CDR3 DNA follows: TGTGCCAGCAGCCCAGGACAGGGCCCCTACGAGCAGTACTTC. Translated: CASSPGQGPYEQYF.